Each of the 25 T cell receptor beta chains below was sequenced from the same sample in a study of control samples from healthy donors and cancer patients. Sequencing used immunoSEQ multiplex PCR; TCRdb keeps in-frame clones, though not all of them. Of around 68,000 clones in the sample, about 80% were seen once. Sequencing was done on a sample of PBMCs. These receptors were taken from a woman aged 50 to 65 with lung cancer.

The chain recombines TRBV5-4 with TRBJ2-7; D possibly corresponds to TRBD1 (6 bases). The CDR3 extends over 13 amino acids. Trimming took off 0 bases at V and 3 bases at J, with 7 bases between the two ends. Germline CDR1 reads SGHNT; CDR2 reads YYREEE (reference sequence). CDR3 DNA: TGTGCCAGCAGCTTGGAGGACAGCTACGAGCAGTACTTC. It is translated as CASSLEDSYEQYF.

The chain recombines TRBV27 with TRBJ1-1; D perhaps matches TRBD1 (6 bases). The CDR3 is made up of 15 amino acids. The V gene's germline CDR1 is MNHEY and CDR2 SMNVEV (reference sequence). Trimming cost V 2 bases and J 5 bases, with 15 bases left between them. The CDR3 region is CASSLRSGGRTEAFF. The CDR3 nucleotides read TGTGCCAGCAGTTTAAGGTCGGGGGGCCGAACTGAAGCTTTCTTT.

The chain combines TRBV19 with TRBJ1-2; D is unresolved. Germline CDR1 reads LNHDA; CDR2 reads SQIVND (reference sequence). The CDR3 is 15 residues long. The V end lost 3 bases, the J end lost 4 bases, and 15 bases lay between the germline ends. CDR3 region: CASSIKGRSPYGYTF. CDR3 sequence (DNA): TGTGCCAGTAGTATTAAGGGCAGGTCCCCCTATGGCTACACCTTC.

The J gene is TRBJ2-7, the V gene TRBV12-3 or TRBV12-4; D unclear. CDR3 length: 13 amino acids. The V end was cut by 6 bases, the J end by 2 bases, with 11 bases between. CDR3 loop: CASSPPAAYEQYF. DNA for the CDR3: TGTGCCAGCAGCCCCCCCGCGGCCTACGAGCAGTACTTC.

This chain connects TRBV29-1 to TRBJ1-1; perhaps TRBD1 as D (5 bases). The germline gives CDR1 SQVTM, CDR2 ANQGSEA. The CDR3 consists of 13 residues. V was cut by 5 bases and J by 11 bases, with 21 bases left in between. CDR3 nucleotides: TGCAGCGTTAGATCCGACATGGCAGGGCGGGCTTTCTTT. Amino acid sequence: CSVRSDMAGRAFF.

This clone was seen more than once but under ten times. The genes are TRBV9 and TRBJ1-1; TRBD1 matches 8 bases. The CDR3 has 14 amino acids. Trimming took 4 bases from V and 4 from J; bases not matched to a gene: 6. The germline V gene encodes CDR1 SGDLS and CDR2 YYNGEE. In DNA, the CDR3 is TGTGCCAGCAGCTTTGACAGGGGAACCACTGAAGCTTTCTTT. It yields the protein CASSFDRGTTEAFF.

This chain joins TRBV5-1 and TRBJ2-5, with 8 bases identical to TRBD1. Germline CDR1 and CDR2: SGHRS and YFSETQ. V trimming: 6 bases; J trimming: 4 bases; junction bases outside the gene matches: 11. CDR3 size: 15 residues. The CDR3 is CASTQETGGGETQYF. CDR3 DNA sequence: TGCGCCAGCACCCAGGAAACAGGGGGTGGAGAGACCCAGTACTTC.

The CDR3 nucleotides are TGTGCCACCAGTGATACCACAGGGGAAGGCTACAATGAGCAGTTCTTC. It yields the protein CATSDTTGEGYNEQFF. V is TRBV24-1 and J is TRBJ2-1, with 7 nucleotides matching TRBD1. The junction had 7 bases not matched to a gene; V was cut back by 3 bases and J by 3 bases. This CDR3 has 16 residues. Germline CDR1 KGHDR, CDR2 SFDVKD.

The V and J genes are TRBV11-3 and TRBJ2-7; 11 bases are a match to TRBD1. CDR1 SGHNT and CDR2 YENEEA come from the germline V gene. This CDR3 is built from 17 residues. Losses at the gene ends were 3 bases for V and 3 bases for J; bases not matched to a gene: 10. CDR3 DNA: TGTGCCAGCAGCTTTGCACTCACCGGGACAGGGGGCTACGAGCAGTACTTC. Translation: CASSFALTGTGGYEQYF.

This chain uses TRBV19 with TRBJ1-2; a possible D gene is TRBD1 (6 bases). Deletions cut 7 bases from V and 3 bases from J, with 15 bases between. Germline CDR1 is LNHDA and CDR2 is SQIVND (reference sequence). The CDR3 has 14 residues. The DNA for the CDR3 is TGTGCCAGTACCAAACCGGGACAACACTATGGCTACACCTTC. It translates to CASTKPGQHYGYTF.

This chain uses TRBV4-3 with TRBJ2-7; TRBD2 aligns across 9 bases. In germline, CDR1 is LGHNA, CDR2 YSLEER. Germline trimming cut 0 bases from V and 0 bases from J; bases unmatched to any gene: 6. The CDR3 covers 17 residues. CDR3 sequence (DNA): TGCGCCAGCAGCCAAGATAGCGGGGGAGCTCTCTCCTACGAGCAGTACTTC. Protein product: CASSQDSGGALSYEQYF.

This chain's CDR3 is CASSLDVGGRGYTF. The CDR3 DNA is TGTGCCAGCAGCTTGGACGTGGGGGGGAGAGGCTACACCTTC. The chain recombines TRBV5-4 with TRBJ1-2, with a weak D call TRBD1 (5 bases). CDR3 size: 14 residues. V lost 0 bases to trimming and J lost 8 bases, with 14 bases between them. Germline-derived CDR1 and CDR2 are SGHNT and YYREEE (reference sequence).

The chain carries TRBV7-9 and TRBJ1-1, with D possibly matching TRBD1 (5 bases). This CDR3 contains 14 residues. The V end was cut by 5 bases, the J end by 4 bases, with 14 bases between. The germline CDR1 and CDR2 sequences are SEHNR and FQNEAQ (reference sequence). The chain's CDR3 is CASSPSGTGTEAFF. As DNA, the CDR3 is TGTGCCAGCAGCCCCAGCGGAACAGGCACTGAAGCTTTCTTT.

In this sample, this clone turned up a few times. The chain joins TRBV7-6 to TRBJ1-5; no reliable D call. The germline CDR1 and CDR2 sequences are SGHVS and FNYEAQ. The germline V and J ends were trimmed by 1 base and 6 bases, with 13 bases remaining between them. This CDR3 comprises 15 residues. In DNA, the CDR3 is TGTGCCAGCAGCTTAGGGGCCGGGAATGGTCAGCCCCAGCATTTT. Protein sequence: CASSLGAGNGQPQHF.

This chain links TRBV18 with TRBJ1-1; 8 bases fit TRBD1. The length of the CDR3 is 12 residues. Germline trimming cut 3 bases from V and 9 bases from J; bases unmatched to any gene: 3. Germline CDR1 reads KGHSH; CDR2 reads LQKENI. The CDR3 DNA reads TGTGCCAGCTCACCCGACAGGGGCAAAGCTTTCTTT. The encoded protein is CASSPDRGKAFF.

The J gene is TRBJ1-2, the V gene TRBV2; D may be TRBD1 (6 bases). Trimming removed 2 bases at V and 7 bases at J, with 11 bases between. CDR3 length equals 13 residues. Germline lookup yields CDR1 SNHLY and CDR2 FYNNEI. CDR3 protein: CASSERGAGGYTF. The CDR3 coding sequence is TGTGCCAGCAGTGAACGGGGGGCTGGTGGCTACACCTTC.

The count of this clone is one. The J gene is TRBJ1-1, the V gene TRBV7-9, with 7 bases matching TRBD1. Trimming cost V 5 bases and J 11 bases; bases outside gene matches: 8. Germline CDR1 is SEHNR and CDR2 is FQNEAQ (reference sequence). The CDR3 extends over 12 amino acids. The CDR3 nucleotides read TGTGCCAGCAGCCCACAGGGGATCAGGGCTTTCTTT. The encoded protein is CASSPQGIRAFF.

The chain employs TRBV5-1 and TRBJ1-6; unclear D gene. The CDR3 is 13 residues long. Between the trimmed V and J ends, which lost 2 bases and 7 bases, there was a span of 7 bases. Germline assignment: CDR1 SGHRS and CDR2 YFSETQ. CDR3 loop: CASSFGMNSPLHF. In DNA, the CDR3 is TGCGCCAGCAGCTTTGGGATGAATTCACCCCTCCACTTT.

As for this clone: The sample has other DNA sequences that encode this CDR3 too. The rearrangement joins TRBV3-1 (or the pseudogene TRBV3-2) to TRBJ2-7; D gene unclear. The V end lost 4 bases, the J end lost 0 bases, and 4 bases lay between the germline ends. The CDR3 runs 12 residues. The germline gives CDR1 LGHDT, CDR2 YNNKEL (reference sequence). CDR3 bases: TGTGCCAGCAGCCGCAGCTCCTACGAGCAGTACTTC. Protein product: CASSRSSYEQYF.

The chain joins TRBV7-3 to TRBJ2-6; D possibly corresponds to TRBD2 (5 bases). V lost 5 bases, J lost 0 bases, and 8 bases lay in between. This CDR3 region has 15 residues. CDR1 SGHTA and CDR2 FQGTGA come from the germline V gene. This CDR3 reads CASSLGDSGANVLTF. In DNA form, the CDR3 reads TGTGCCAGCAGCCTCGGGGACTCTGGGGCCAACGTCCTGACTTTC.

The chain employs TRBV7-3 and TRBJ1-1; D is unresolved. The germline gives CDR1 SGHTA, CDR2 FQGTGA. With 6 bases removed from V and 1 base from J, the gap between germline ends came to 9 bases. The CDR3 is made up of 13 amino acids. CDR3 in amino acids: CASRAAGNTEAFF. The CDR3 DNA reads TGTGCCAGCAGGGCGGCGGGGAACACTGAAGCTTTCTTT.

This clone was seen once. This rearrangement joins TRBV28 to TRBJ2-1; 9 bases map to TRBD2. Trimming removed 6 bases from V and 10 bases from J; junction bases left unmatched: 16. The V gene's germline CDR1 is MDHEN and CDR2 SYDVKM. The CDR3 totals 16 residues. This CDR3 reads CASRPRGRGGAREQFF. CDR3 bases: TGTGCCAGCAGGCCCCGCGGTCGCGGGGGGGCCCGGGAGCAGTTCTTC.

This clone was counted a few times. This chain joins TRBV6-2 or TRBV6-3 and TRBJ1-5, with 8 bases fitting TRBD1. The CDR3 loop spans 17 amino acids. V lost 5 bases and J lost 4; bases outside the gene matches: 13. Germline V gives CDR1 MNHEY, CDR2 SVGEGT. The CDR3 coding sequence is TGTGCCAGCAGTGACCACCGCTCAGGGGGCAGAAATCAGCCCCAGCATTTT. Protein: CASSDHRSGGRNQPQHF.

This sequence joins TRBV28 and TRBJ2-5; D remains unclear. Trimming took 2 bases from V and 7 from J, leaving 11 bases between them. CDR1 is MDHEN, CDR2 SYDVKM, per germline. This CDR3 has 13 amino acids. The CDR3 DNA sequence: TGTGCCAGCAGTTTAGACGGAAGTGGGACCCAGTACTTC. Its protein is CASSLDGSGTQYF.

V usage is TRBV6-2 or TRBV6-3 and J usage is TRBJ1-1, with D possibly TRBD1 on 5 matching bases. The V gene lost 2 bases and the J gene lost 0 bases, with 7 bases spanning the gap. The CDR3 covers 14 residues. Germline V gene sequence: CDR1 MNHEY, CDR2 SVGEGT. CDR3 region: CASSYEGLNTEAFF. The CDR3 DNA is TGTGCCAGCAGTTACGAGGGGCTGAACACTGAAGCTTTCTTT.